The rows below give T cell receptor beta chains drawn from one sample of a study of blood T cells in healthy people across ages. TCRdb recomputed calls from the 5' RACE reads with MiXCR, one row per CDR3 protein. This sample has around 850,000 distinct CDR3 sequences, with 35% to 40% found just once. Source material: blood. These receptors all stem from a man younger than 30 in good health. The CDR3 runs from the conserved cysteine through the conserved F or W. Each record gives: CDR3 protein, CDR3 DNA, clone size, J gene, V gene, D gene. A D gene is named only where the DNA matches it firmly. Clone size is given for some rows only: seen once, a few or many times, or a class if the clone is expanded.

CDR3 protein: CASRPDRGREDNSPLHF
CDR3 DNA: TGTGCCAGCAGACCGGATAGGGGGCGAGAGGATAATTCACCCCTCCACTTT
clone size: -
J gene: TRBJ1-6
V gene: TRBV27
D gene: TRBD1

CDR3 protein: CASSLAASQETQYF
CDR3 DNA: TGTGCCAGCAGCTTAGCTGCCAGCCAAGAGACCCAGTACTTC
clone size: -
J gene: TRBJ2-5
V gene: TRBV7-2
D gene: -

CDR3 protein: CSAESRRLGRYEQYF
CDR3 DNA: TGCAGTGCTGAGTCTAGGAGACTAGGGCGTTACGAGCAGTACTTC
clone size: many
J gene: TRBJ2-7
V gene: TRBV20-1
D gene: -

CDR3 protein: CSVETSGLAGELFF
CDR3 DNA: TGCAGCGTTGAGACCTCCGGGTTGGCCGGGGAGCTGTTTTTT
clone size: few
J gene: TRBJ2-2
V gene: TRBV29-1
D gene: -

CDR3 protein: CASSLGRARSYNEQFF
CDR3 DNA: TGTGCCAGCAGCTTAGGCAGGGCCCGCTCCTACAATGAGCAGTTCTTC
clone size: -
J gene: TRBJ2-1
V gene: TRBV7-2
D gene: -

CDR3 protein: CASCVYRGGADTQYF
CDR3 DNA: TGTGCCAGCTGTGTGTACAGGGGAGGAGCAGATACGCAGTATTTT
clone size: few
J gene: TRBJ2-3
V gene: TRBV12-3/TRBV12-4
D gene: -

CDR3 protein: CASSPVVTELAKNIQYF
CDR3 DNA: TGCGCCAGCAGCCCTGTTGTCACGGAACTAGCCAAAAACATTCAGTACTTC
clone size: few
J gene: TRBJ2-4
V gene: TRBV5-1
D gene: -

CDR3 protein: CSVDGGSSSYNEQFF
CDR3 DNA: TGCAGCGTTGATGGGGGGTCCAGCTCCTACAATGAGCAGTTCTTC
clone size: few
J gene: TRBJ2-1
V gene: TRBV29-1
D gene: -

CDR3 protein: CASSYGRGLYNEQFF
CDR3 DNA: TGTGCCAGCAGTTACGGGCGGGGGTTATACAATGAGCAGTTCTTC
clone size: -
J gene: TRBJ2-1
V gene: TRBV6-5
D gene: TRBD2

CDR3 protein: CASSRRQERAETQYF
CDR3 DNA: TGTGCCAGCAGCAGACGACAGGAGCGGGCAGAGACCCAGTACTTC
clone size: few
J gene: TRBJ2-5
V gene: TRBV13
D gene: -

CDR3 protein: CASSPGQETYEQYF
CDR3 DNA: TGTGCCAGCTCACCGGGACAGGAGACCTACGAGCAGTACTTC
clone size: few
J gene: TRBJ2-7
V gene: TRBV18
D gene: TRBD1

CDR3 protein: CASRYAAGLETQYF
CDR3 DNA: TGTGCCAGCAGATATGCAGCGGGTCTGGAGACCCAGTACTTC
clone size: few
J gene: TRBJ2-5
V gene: TRBV7-2
D gene: -

CDR3 protein: CASSYSTYQETQYF
CDR3 DNA: TGTGCCAGCAGTTACTCGACGTACCAAGAGACCCAGTACTTC
clone size: many
J gene: TRBJ2-5
V gene: TRBV6-2/TRBV6-3
D gene: -

CDR3 protein: CASSTTGTENIQYF
CDR3 DNA: TGTGCCAGCAGCACTACCGGGACAGAAAACATTCAGTACTTC
clone size: many
J gene: TRBJ2-4
V gene: TRBV7-2
D gene: TRBD1

CDR3 protein: CASSSRGTEQFF
CDR3 DNA: TGTGCCAGCAGTTCCCGGGGGACTGAGCAGTTCTTC
clone size: many
J gene: TRBJ2-1
V gene: TRBV28
D gene: -

CDR3 protein: CASIPDGNTEAFF
CDR3 DNA: TGTGCCAGCATCCCGGACGGGAACACTGAAGCTTTCTTT
clone size: -
J gene: TRBJ1-1
V gene: TRBV12-3/TRBV12-4
D gene: -

CDR3 protein: CASSPRTSGGSQETQYF
CDR3 DNA: TGTGCCAGCAGCCCCCGGACTAGCGGGGGTTCCCAAGAGACCCAGTACTTC
clone size: few
J gene: TRBJ2-5
V gene: TRBV7-9
D gene: TRBD2

CDR3 protein: CASSDPQGGAGKGNTEAFF
CDR3 DNA: TGTGCCAGCAGTGATCCGCAGGGGGGCGCAGGGAAAGGGAACACTGAAGCTTTCTTT
clone size: -
J gene: TRBJ1-1
V gene: TRBV25-1
D gene: TRBD1

CDR3 protein: CASRDRGRMDVGPLHF
CDR3 DNA: TGTGCCAGCAGGGATCGGGGCAGGATGGATGTCGGACCCCTCCACTTT
clone size: few
J gene: TRBJ1-6
V gene: TRBV7-8
D gene: -

CDR3 protein: CASSLGTVAGYTF
CDR3 DNA: TGTGCCAGCAGCTTAGGGACAGTAGCAGGCTACACCTTC
clone size: -
J gene: TRBJ1-2
V gene: TRBV7-2
D gene: -

CDR3 protein: CSASELAGNTDTQYF
CDR3 DNA: TGCAGTGCTAGCGAACTAGCGGGGAACACAGATACGCAGTATTTT
clone size: -
J gene: TRBJ2-3
V gene: TRBV20-1
D gene: TRBD2

CDR3 protein: CAQQRLGGFEVALGGCALETIYF
CDR3 DNA: TGTGCTCAGCAGAGACTGGGGGGTTTTGAAGTGGCCCTGGGAGGCTGTGCTCTGGAAACTATATATTTT
clone size: -
J gene: TRBJ1-3
V gene: TRBV6-4
D gene: -

CDR3 protein: CAISGQGTGLYGYTF
CDR3 DNA: TGTGCCATCAGTGGCCAGGGGACAGGGCTCTATGGCTACACCTTC
clone size: -
J gene: TRBJ1-2
V gene: TRBV10-3
D gene: TRBD1

CDR3 protein: CASRFRESVNTGELFF
CDR3 DNA: TGTGCCAGCAGATTCAGGGAGTCCGTGAACACCGGGGAGCTGTTTTTT
clone size: few
J gene: TRBJ2-2
V gene: TRBV28
D gene: -

CDR3 protein: CASSRSTTSGYEQYF
CDR3 DNA: TGTGCCAGCAGCAGAAGTACGACTAGCGGCTACGAGCAGTACTTC
clone size: many
J gene: TRBJ2-7
V gene: TRBV21-1
D gene: -

CDR3 protein: CASSLVAQRGRNEQYF
CDR3 DNA: TGTGCCAGCAGCTTAGTCGCCCAGCGGGGGCGCAATGAGCAGTACTTC
clone size: -
J gene: TRBJ2-7
V gene: TRBV7-2
D gene: TRBD2

CDR3 protein: CASSHGNTEAFF
CDR3 DNA: TGTGCCAGCAGCCACGGTAACACTGAAGCTTTCTTT
clone size: many
J gene: TRBJ1-1
V gene: TRBV7-2
D gene: -

CDR3 protein: CASSLGGRNIQYF
CDR3 DNA: TGTGCCAGCAGTTTGGGAGGGAGAAACATTCAGTACTTC
clone size: many
J gene: TRBJ2-4
V gene: TRBV12-3/TRBV12-4
D gene: TRBD2

CDR3 protein: CASHVGRAETQYF
CDR3 DNA: TGTGCCAGCCACGTCGGGCGCGCAGAGACCCAGTACTTC
clone size: few
J gene: TRBJ2-5
V gene: TRBV6-1
D gene: -

CDR3 protein: CSARDQTGIVSGGYTF
CDR3 DNA: TGCAGTGCTAGAGATCAGACAGGCATAGTATCAGGTGGCTACACCTTC
clone size: -
J gene: TRBJ1-2
V gene: TRBV20-1
D gene: -

CDR3 protein: CASGDTQNIQYF
CDR3 DNA: TGTGCCAGCGGGGACACTCAAAACATTCAGTACTTC
clone size: -
J gene: TRBJ2-4
V gene: TRBV7-9
D gene: -

CDR3 protein: CSVSSGNTIYF
CDR3 DNA: TGCAGTGTCTCTTCTGGAAACACCATATATTTT
clone size: few
J gene: TRBJ1-3
V gene: TRBV20-1
D gene: -

CDR3 protein: CASSGSVGPGGYTF
CDR3 DNA: TGTGCCAGCAGTGGTTCGGTAGGACCCGGTGGCTACACCTTC
clone size: few
J gene: TRBJ1-2
V gene: TRBV27
D gene: -

CDR3 protein: CASSLRGPTGGEQYF
CDR3 DNA: TGTGCCAGCAGCTTAAGGGGCCCCACTGGAGGTGAGCAGTACTTC
clone size: -
J gene: TRBJ2-7
V gene: TRBV11-1
D gene: -

CDR3 protein: CASTGYNEQFF
CDR3 DNA: TGTGCCAGCACAGGGTACAATGAGCAGTTCTTC
clone size: many
J gene: TRBJ2-1
V gene: TRBV7-2
D gene: -

CDR3 protein: CASTVTITGNYGYTF
CDR3 DNA: TGTGCCAGCACAGTCACCATTACAGGGAACTATGGCTACACCTTC
clone size: -
J gene: TRBJ1-2
V gene: TRBV6-6
D gene: -

CDR3 protein: CASSSITSNEFF
CDR3 DNA: TGTGCCAGCAGCTCAATTACTAGTAATGAGTTCTTC
clone size: many
J gene: TRBJ2-1
V gene: TRBV5-8
D gene: -

CDR3 protein: CASGLAHGTDTQYF
CDR3 DNA: TGTGCCAGCGGCTTAGCGCACGGCACAGATACGCAGTATTTT
clone size: -
J gene: TRBJ2-3
V gene: TRBV7-2
D gene: -

CDR3 protein: CSAQPRAWAAYEQYF
CDR3 DNA: TGCAGTGCTCAACCCCGGGCCTGGGCTGCCTACGAGCAGTACTTC
clone size: -
J gene: TRBJ2-7
V gene: TRBV20-1
D gene: -

CDR3 protein: CASSKATGGYEQYF
CDR3 DNA: TGTGCCAGCAGTAAGGCTACAGGGGGCTACGAGCAGTACTTC
clone size: many
J gene: TRBJ2-7
V gene: TRBV6-2/TRBV6-3
D gene: TRBD1

CDR3 protein: CASSVEQGDRGYGYTF
CDR3 DNA: TGTGCCAGCAGCGTAGAACAGGGGGATCGGGGCTATGGCTACACCTTC
clone size: few
J gene: TRBJ1-2
V gene: TRBV5-5
D gene: TRBD1

CDR3 protein: CASSQDPGLISYNEQYF
CDR3 DNA: TGCGCCAGCAGCCAAGATCCGGGTCTCATCTCCTACAATGAGCAGTACTTC
clone size: few
J gene: TRBJ2-7
V gene: TRBV4-3
D gene: -

CDR3 protein: CASILTGGLNTEAFF
CDR3 DNA: TGTGCCAGCATCTTGACAGGAGGTCTGAACACTGAAGCTTTCTTT
clone size: many
J gene: TRBJ1-1
V gene: TRBV12-3/TRBV12-4
D gene: -

CDR3 protein: CASTRGVGEAFF
CDR3 DNA: TGTGCCAGCACCCGGGGGGTCGGTGAAGCTTTCTTT
clone size: few
J gene: TRBJ1-1
V gene: TRBV12-3/TRBV12-4
D gene: -

CDR3 protein: CASQSGLRTARPVDTQYF
CDR3 DNA: TGTGCCTCCCAGAGTGGGCTGAGGACAGCCCGACCGGTGGATACGCAGTATTTT
clone size: -
J gene: TRBJ2-3
V gene: TRBV10-3
D gene: -

CDR3 protein: CASTGETYNEQFF
CDR3 DNA: TGTGCCAGCACCGGGGAGACCTACAATGAGCAGTTCTTC
clone size: few
J gene: TRBJ2-1
V gene: TRBV2
D gene: -

CDR3 protein: CASSLSGREQFF
CDR3 DNA: TGCGCCAGCAGCTTGTCAGGTCGTGAGCAGTTCTTC
clone size: few
J gene: TRBJ2-1
V gene: TRBV5-1
D gene: -

CDR3 protein: CASSYSGRDRWNQPQHF
CDR3 DNA: TGTGCCAGCAGTTACTCGGGACGGGACAGGTGGAATCAGCCCCAGCATTTT
clone size: -
J gene: TRBJ1-5
V gene: TRBV6-6
D gene: TRBD1

CDR3 protein: CASGRPHEKLFF
CDR3 DNA: TGTGCCAGCGGACGGCCTCATGAAAAACTGTTTTTT
clone size: many
J gene: TRBJ1-4
V gene: TRBV6-5
D gene: -

CDR3 protein: CASSYGLASETQYF
CDR3 DNA: TGTGCCAGCAGTTACGGACTAGCTTCGGAGACCCAGTACTTC
clone size: -
J gene: TRBJ2-5
V gene: TRBV6-6
D gene: TRBD2

CDR3 protein: CASSFEGHGYTF
CDR3 DNA: TGTGCCAGCAGTTTCGAGGGCCATGGCTACACCTTC
clone size: -
J gene: TRBJ1-2
V gene: TRBV12-3/TRBV12-4
D gene: -

CDR3 protein: CSARTQDTRYGYTF
CDR3 DNA: TGCAGTGCTAGAACCCAGGATACTCGCTATGGCTACACCTTC
clone size: -
J gene: TRBJ1-2
V gene: TRBV20-1
D gene: -

CDR3 protein: CASSRGTVEFF
CDR3 DNA: TGTGCCAGCAGTCGGGGTACTGTCGAGTTCTTC
clone size: -
J gene: TRBJ2-1
V gene: TRBV12-3/TRBV12-4
D gene: -

CDR3 protein: CASSEAEGNTGELFF
CDR3 DNA: TGTGCCAGCAGTGAAGCGGAAGGGAACACCGGGGAGCTGTTTTTT
clone size: -
J gene: TRBJ2-2
V gene: TRBV6-1
D gene: -

CDR3 protein: CASNVDGEQETQYF
CDR3 DNA: TGTGCCAGCAATGTTGATGGAGAACAAGAGACCCAGTACTTC
clone size: few
J gene: TRBJ2-5
V gene: TRBV28
D gene: -

CDR3 protein: CSARPGQENSPLHF
CDR3 DNA: TGCAGTGCTAGACCGGGACAGGAGAATTCACCCCTCCACTTT
clone size: many
J gene: TRBJ1-6
V gene: TRBV20-1
D gene: TRBD1

CDR3 protein: CATRQGAYNEQFF
CDR3 DNA: TGCGCCACCCGACAGGGGGCCTACAATGAGCAGTTCTTC
clone size: -
J gene: TRBJ2-1
V gene: TRBV10-2
D gene: TRBD1

CDR3 protein: CASTFSGDHGYTF
CDR3 DNA: TGTGCCAGCACCTTTTCAGGCGACCATGGCTACACCTTC
clone size: few
J gene: TRBJ1-2
V gene: TRBV28
D gene: -

CDR3 protein: CASSSPGPWTDTQYF
CDR3 DNA: TGTGCCAGCAGCTCGCCGGGACCGTGGACAGATACGCAGTATTTT
clone size: -
J gene: TRBJ2-3
V gene: TRBV7-9
D gene: -